Following are 6 T cell receptor beta chains from one sample sequenced in a study of T cell changes during pregnancy in multiple sclerosis. Using immunoSEQ multiplex PCR, the repertoire was profiled, and TCRdb retains in-frame clones only, with some absent. The sample yields 14,000 or so clones, approximately 95% seen once. The input for sequencing was peripheral blood, taken in the second trimester of pregnancy. The receptors were sampled from a female donor in good health, enrolled as a control in a pregnancy study.

The rearrangement joins TRBV25-1 to TRBJ1-2, with 10 bases aligning to TRBD1. Germline CDR1 reads MGHDK; CDR2 reads SYGVNS. The CDR3 is 15 amino acids. The J segment lost 6 bases and the V segment lost 4 bases, leaving 8 bases of the junction unmatched. The chain's CDR3 is CASSARDRGQDGYTF. The CDR3 DNA sequence: TGTGCCAGCAGTGCCCGCGACAGGGGGCAGGATGGCTACACCTTC.

The V gene is TRBV29-1, the J gene TRBJ2-7; 7 positions agree with TRBD2. Germline CDR1 SQVTM, CDR2 ANQGSEA. V lost 7 bases and J lost 0; bases outside the gene matches: 3. The CDR3 extends over 12 amino acids. The CDR3 coding sequence is TGCAGCGCAACTAGCGACTCCTACGAGCAGTACTTC. Translation: CSATSDSYEQYF.

The rearrangement uses TRBV4-2 and TRBJ1-1, with D uncertain. There are 15 residues in the CDR3. The V gene's germline CDR1 is LGHNA and CDR2 YNFKEQ. The V and J ends lost 1 base and 2 bases respectively, with 11 bases between them. CDR3: CASSQVELFNTEAFF. The CDR3 DNA reads TGTGCCAGCAGCCAAGTCGAGCTATTTAACACTGAAGCTTTCTTT.

This clone was seen a handful of times. This chain joins TRBV6-1 and TRBJ1-2, with TRBD1 matching 7 bases. Germline CDR1 and CDR2: MNHNS and SASEGT. The CDR3 runs to 15 residues. Trimming took 5 bases from V and 0 from J; bases not matched to a gene: 6. CDR3: CASSPTGATNYGYTF. The CDR3, as DNA: TGTGCCAGCAGTCCAACAGGGGCCACTAACTATGGCTACACCTTC.

J is TRBJ1-5 and V is TRBV7-9, with TRBD1 matching over 8 bases. The CDR3 spans 13 residues. The V and J ends lost 4 bases and 6 bases, in that order; junction bases with no gene match: 2. Germline V gene data show CDR1 as SEHNR and CDR2 as FQNEAQ (reference sequence). The CDR3 spells CASSSDRGQPQHF. In nucleotides, the CDR3 is TGTGCCAGCAGCTCAGACAGGGGTCAGCCCCAGCATTTT. Filled out from reference TRBV7-9 and TRBJ1-5, the complete variable domain reads DTGVSQNPRHKITKRGQNVTFRCDPISEHNRLYWYRQTLGQGPEFLTYFQNEAQLEKSRLLSDRFSAERPKGSFSTLEIQRTEQGDSAMYLCASSSDRGQPQHFGDGTRLSIL.

The chain is built from TRBV7-2 and TRBJ2-5, with a tentative D call TRBD2 (6 bases). The V gene's germline CDR1 is SGHTA and CDR2 FQGNSA. V was shortened by 5 bases and J by 2 bases, with 9 bases between the two germline ends. The CDR3 contains 13 residues. The CDR3 reads CASSADYQETQYF. In nucleotides, the CDR3 is TGTGCCAGCAGCGCGGACTATCAAGAGACCCAGTACTTC.